This entry lists 23 T cell receptor beta chains sequenced from one sample in a study of shared clonotypes between healthy human individuals. Profiling relied on immunoSEQ multiplex PCR, and the TCRdb table lists in-frame clones only, not all of them. The sample records approximately 640,000 clones, 90% being singletons. The sample taken for sequencing was memory CD8+ T cells from PBMCs. The subset is: CD45RO+ cells pooled with CCR7-negative TemRA cells. The receptors were sampled from a man between 18 and 29 years old in good health. Some clones in this sample may be carry-over from other donors' samples.

J is TRBJ2-7 and V is TRBV27; 7 bases match TRBD1. The CDR3 has 14 residues. Germline CDR1 MNHEY, CDR2 SMNVEV (reference sequence). V lost 2 bases, J lost 2 bases, and 3 bases stayed unmatched. CDR3 amino acids: CASSLGQVPYEQYF. The CDR3 nucleotides are TGTGCCAGCAGTTTAGGACAGGTACCCTACGAGCAGTACTTC.

The rearrangement joins TRBV7-3 to TRBJ2-6; the D gene is possibly TRBD2 (6 bases). Germline assignment: CDR1 SGHTA and CDR2 FQGTGA. The CDR3 totals 18 residues. The V end was cut by 2 bases, the J end by 0 bases, with 14 bases between. CDR3 protein: CASSLGTYRRSGANVLTF. For the CDR3, the DNA is TGTGCCAGCAGCTTAGGGACTTACCGCCGCTCTGGGGCCAACGTCCTGACTTTC.

The count of this clone is one. The genes are TRBV10-1 and TRBJ1-1; perhaps TRBD1 as D (5 bases). CDR1 and CDR2 (germline): WNHNN, SYGVQD (reference sequence). V was cut by 6 bases and J by 4 bases, with 15 bases left in between. This CDR3 has 14 amino acids. CDR3 region: CASSYTGVVTEAFF. The CDR3 nucleotides read TGCGCCAGCAGCTATACGGGGGTAGTCACTGAAGCTTTCTTT.

CDR3 DNA sequence: TGTGCCAGCAGCGCCCCGTGGGGACAGGGGCCAGATACGCAGTATTTT. It specifies CASSAPWGQGPDTQYF. The chain joins TRBV11-3 to TRBJ2-3; 10 bases are a match to TRBD1. This CDR3 has 16 residues. With 5 bases clipped from V and 4 bases from J, the junction kept 9 bases outside the gene matches. Germline CDR1 SGHNT, CDR2 YENEEA. Full variable domain (remainder filled in from reference TRBV11-3 and TRBJ2-3): EAGVVQSPRYKIIEKKQPVAFWCNPISGHNTLYWYLQNLGQGPELLIRYENEEAVDDSQLPKDRFSAERLKGVDSTLKIQPAELGDSAVYLCASSAPWGQGPDTQYFGPGTRLTVL.

This chain joins TRBV7-9 and TRBJ2-2; TRBD2 agrees at 8 bases. Per the germline V gene, CDR1 is SEHNR and CDR2 is FQNEAQ (reference sequence). The CDR3 runs 16 residues. J gave up 6 bases and V 2 bases, and 8 bases lay outside the gene matches. DNA for the CDR3: TGTGCCAGCAGCTTACGGGGTAGCGGGATTTCCGGGGAGCTGTTTTTT. Translating it yields CASSLRGSGISGELFF.

This chain links TRBV9 with TRBJ2-3; 7 bases fit TRBD2. The germline V gene has CDR1 SGDLS and CDR2 YYNGEE. There are 20 residues in the CDR3. Losses at the gene ends were 0 bases for V and 5 bases for J; bases not matched to a gene: 21. The CDR3 region is CASSVATLETLAAIGDTQYF. CDR3 sequence (DNA): TGTGCCAGCAGCGTAGCTACCCTTGAAACTCTAGCGGCAATAGGAGATACGCAGTATTTT.

The V call is TRBV5-8, the J call TRBJ2-7, with TRBD1 matching over 8 bases. The length of the CDR3 is 14 residues. Looked up from germline, CDR1 is SGHTS and CDR2 is YDEGEE. J lost 0 bases, V lost 3 bases, and 2 bases had no gene match. The CDR3 DNA reads TGTGCCAGCAGCTCGGACAGGGTCTCCTACGAGCAGTACTTC. This sequence encodes CASSSDRVSYEQYF.

This clone was observed once. The V and J genes are TRBV15 and TRBJ2-5, with TRBD2 as a possible D gene (6 bases). The J call may not be correct, given that the DNA end is closer to TRBJ2-7. CDR3 size: 15 residues. The germline V gene has CDR1 LNHNV and CDR2 YYDKDF (reference sequence). CDR3 protein: CATSRGLVGSYEQYF. The CDR3 DNA sequence: TGTGCCACCAGCAGAGGACTAGTGGGCTCCTACGAGCAGTACTTC.

The chain links TRBV27 to TRBJ2-2, with D possibly matching TRBD2 (6 bases). Trimming stripped 3 bases from V and 4 bases from J, with 9 bases between. Germline V lookup: CDR1 MNHEY, CDR2 SMNVEV (reference sequence). The CDR3 loop spans 14 amino acids. In DNA form, the CDR3 reads TGTGCCAGCAGTTTGGGGGGAAGCACCGGGGAGCTGTTTTTT. It translates to CASSLGGSTGELFF.

V gene TRBV29-1 combines with J gene TRBJ2-7; possible D gene TRBD1, 5 bases. Germline-derived CDR1 and CDR2 are SQVTM and ANQGSEA. Trimming stripped 4 bases from V and 3 bases from J, with 22 bases between. The CDR3 length is 16 residues. CDR3 DNA: TGCAGCGTTGTGGGGCTGGGGCAGCAAGCCTACTACGAGCAGTACTTC. Its protein is CSVVGLGQQAYYEQYF.

A single count supports this clone. J is TRBJ1-2 and V is TRBV29-1, with 7 bases lining up with TRBD1. The CDR3 consists of 11 residues. Per the germline V gene, CDR1 is SQVTM and CDR2 is ANQGSEA. Trimming took 6 bases from V and 8 from J; bases not matched to a gene: 6. CDR3 sequence reads: CSVAQGGGYTF. CDR3 sequence (DNA): TGCAGCGTCGCCCAGGGGGGGGGCTACACCTTC.

The V gene is TRBV27, the J gene TRBJ1-2, with 7 bases aligning to TRBD1. J was trimmed by 0 bases and V by 3 bases; bases with no gene match: 4. Germline CDR1 is MNHEY and CDR2 is SMNVEV (reference sequence). The CDR3 is 15 amino acids. CDR3 region: CASSFRDRANYGYTF. In nucleotides, the CDR3 is TGTGCCAGCAGTTTCCGGGACAGAGCTAACTATGGCTACACCTTC.

The V call is TRBV11-2, the J call TRBJ2-7; TRBD2 is a possible D gene (6 bases). V was cut by 1 base and J by 3 bases, with 10 bases left in between. Per the germline V gene, CDR1 is SGHAT and CDR2 is FQNNGV. This CDR3 comprises 14 residues. CDR3 protein: CASSLVLGGYEQYF. CDR3 nucleotide sequence: TGTGCCAGCAGCTTAGTGCTGGGAGGCTACGAGCAGTACTTC. The entire variable domain, with the rest obtained from reference TRBV11-2 and TRBJ2-7, is as follows: EAGVAQSPRYKIIEKRQSVAFWCNPISGHATLYWYQQILGQGPKLLIQFQNNGVVDDSQLPKDRFSAERLKGVDSTLKIQPAKLEDSAVYLCASSLVLGGYEQYFGPGTRLTVT.

The chain uses TRBV5-1 and TRBJ2-3; 7 positions agree with TRBD1. The germline V gene encodes CDR1 SGHRS and CDR2 YFSETQ. Trimming took 2 bases from V and 4 from J; bases not matched to a gene: 7. This CDR3 has 15 amino acids. The CDR3 DNA sequence: TGCGCCAGCAGCTTTGAAAGGGGGCGCGCAGATACGCAGTATTTT. Translation: CASSFERGRADTQYF.

The CDR3 reads CASNGILLGELFF. The CDR3 nucleotides are TGTGCCAGTAACGGGATTCTCTTAGGGGAGCTGTTTTTT. This sequence joins TRBV25-1 and TRBJ2-2, with D perhaps TRBD2 (5 bases). The CDR3 consists of 13 residues. Germline-derived CDR1 and CDR2 are MGHDK and SYGVNS. V gave up 9 bases and J gave up 8 bases, with 16 bases separating them.

This clone was seen at least ten times. The chain joins TRBV19 to TRBJ2-4, with D possibly being TRBD1 (7 bases). This CDR3 region has 14 residues. V shed 7 bases and J shed 4 bases, with 14 bases lying between them. CDR1 is LNHDA, CDR2 SQIVND, per germline (reference sequence). The CDR3 here is CASNGGGMKNIQYF. CDR3 bases: TGTGCCAGTAACGGAGGGGGCATGAAAAACATTCAGTACTTC. Complete variable domain (other parts from reference TRBV19 and TRBJ2-4): DGGITQSPKYLFRKEGQNVTLSCEQNLNHDAMYWYRQDPGQGLRLIYYSQIVNDFQKGDIAEGYSVSREKKESFPLTVTSAQKNPTAFYLCASNGGGMKNIQYFGAGTRLSVL.

The rearrangement uses TRBV28 and TRBJ1-5; 7 bases agree with TRBD1. Germline values: CDR1 MDHEN, CDR2 SYDVKM. The CDR3 length is 14 residues. V dropped 7 bases and J dropped 3; count of bases not matched to a gene: 6. CDR3 nucleotide sequence: TGTGCCAGCATCAACAGGGGTAACAATCAGCCCCAGCATTTT. Its protein product is CASINRGNNQPQHF.

This rearrangement joins TRBV10-2 to TRBJ2-1, with 7 bases fitting TRBD2. Germline loops: CDR1 WSHSY, CDR2 SAAADI. The V and J ends lost 5 bases and 0 bases, in that order; junction bases with no gene match: 13. This CDR3 is 18 amino acids long. The CDR3: CASSTSESPLFSYNEQFF. The CDR3 bases are TGCGCCAGCAGTACTAGCGAGAGCCCTTTATTCTCCTACAATGAGCAGTTCTTC.

This chain joins TRBV7-9 and TRBJ2-5; 7 nucleotides line up with TRBD1. Germline lookup yields CDR1 SEHNR and CDR2 FQNEAQ (reference sequence). Trimming at V came to 5 bases and at J to 10 bases, leaving 16 bases not matched to a gene. This CDR3 comprises 15 residues. In nucleotides, the CDR3 is TGTGCCAGCAGCCAAAGGACAGGCCCGGGTTTCGTCCAGTACTTC. Translating gives CASSQRTGPGFVQYF.

The chain employs TRBV4-1 and TRBJ1-4; the D gene is possibly TRBD1 (5 bases). This CDR3 comprises 16 residues. V was cut by 4 bases and J by 3 bases, with 15 bases left in between. Germline V gene lookup returns CDR1 MGHRA and CDR2 YSYEKL. The DNA for the CDR3 is TGCGCCAGCAGCCGAGGGACGTCCGATTCTAATGAAAAACTGTTTTTT. Translation: CASSRGTSDSNEKLFF.

This clone has only one observation. The chain employs TRBV4-3 and TRBJ2-7, with a tentative D call TRBD1 (5 bases). Trimming took 2 bases from V and 2 from J, leaving 16 bases between them. This CDR3 has 16 residues. CDR1 and CDR2 from the germline V gene are LGHNA and YSLEER. In DNA form, the CDR3 reads TGCGCCAGCAGCCAAATTGCCGGCAGGGATCCCTACGAGCAGTACTTC. Encoded protein: CASSQIAGRDPYEQYF.

This clone was seen a few times. V usage is TRBV18 and J usage is TRBJ2-2; maybe TRBD2 (5 bases). CDR1 is KGHSH and CDR2 is LQKENI in the germline V gene. V lost 0 bases and J 1 base, leaving 9 bases between the germline ends. There are 16 residues in the CDR3. The DNA of the CDR3 is TGTGCCAGCTCACCACCGCCTAGCCAGAACACCGGGGAGCTGTTTTTT. The encoded protein is CASSPPPSQNTGELFF.

The chain links TRBV7-9 to TRBJ1-4, with a possible D match to TRBD1 (6 bases). Trimming took 5 bases from V and 5 from J, leaving 24 bases between them. Per germline, CDR1 SEHNR and CDR2 FQNEAQ (reference sequence). The CDR3 spans 18 residues. CDR3 residues: CASSASEGLQGLNEKLFF. CDR3 nucleotides: TGTGCCAGCAGCGCTAGCGAGGGACTACAGGGTTTGAATGAAAAACTGTTTTTT.